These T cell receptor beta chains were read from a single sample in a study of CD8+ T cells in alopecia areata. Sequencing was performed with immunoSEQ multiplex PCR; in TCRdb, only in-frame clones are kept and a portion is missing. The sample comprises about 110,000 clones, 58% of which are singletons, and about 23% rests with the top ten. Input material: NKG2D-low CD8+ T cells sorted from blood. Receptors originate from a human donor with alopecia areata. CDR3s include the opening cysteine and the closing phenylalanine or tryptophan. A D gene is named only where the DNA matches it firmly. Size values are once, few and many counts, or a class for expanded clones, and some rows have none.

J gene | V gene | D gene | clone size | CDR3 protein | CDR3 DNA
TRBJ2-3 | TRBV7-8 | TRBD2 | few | CASRGLPGLPDTQYF | TGTGCCAGCAGGGGACTACCGGGACTTCCAGATACGCAGTATTTT
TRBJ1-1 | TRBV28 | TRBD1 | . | CASSAGTGPRRTEAFF | TGTGCCAGCAGTGCCGGGACAGGGCCTCGTCGGACTGAAGCTTTCTTT
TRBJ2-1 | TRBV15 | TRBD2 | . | CATSRVLAGRSSYNEQFF | TGTGCCACCAGCAGAGTTCTAGCGGGGCGGAGCTCCTACAATGAGCAGTTCTTC
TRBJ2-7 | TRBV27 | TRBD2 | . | CASSPRLARHYEQYF | TGTGCCAGCAGTCCAAGACTAGCGCGACACTACGAGCAGTACTTC
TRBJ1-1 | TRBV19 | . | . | CASRGLEAFF | TGTGCCAGTAGGGGACTTGAAGCTTTCTTT
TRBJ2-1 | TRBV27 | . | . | CASSSSGPRGGNEQFF | TGTGCCAGCAGTTCCAGCGGGCCCCGGGGAGGCAATGAGCAGTTCTTC
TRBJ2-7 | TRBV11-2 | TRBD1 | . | CASSTGTGGYEQYF | TGTGCCAGCAGCACCGGGACAGGGGGATACGAGCAGTACTTC
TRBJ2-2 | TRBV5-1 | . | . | CASTLRLAKNTGELFF | TGCGCCAGCACCCTGAGGCTAGCGAAGAACACCGGGGAGCTGTTTTTT
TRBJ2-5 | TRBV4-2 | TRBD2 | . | CASSQDQAGEETQYF | TGTGCCAGCAGCCAAGATCAAGCGGGAGAAGAGACCCAGTACTTC
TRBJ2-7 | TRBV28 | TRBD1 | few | CASRSVRDRDYEQYF | TGTGCCAGCAGGTCTGTGCGGGACAGGGACTACGAGCAGTACTTC
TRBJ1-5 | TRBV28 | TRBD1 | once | CASSLDRSNQPQHF | TGTGCCAGCAGCCTGGACAGGAGCAATCAGCCCCAGCATTTT
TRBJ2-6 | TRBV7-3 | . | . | CASSSGGANVLTF | TGTGCCAGCAGCTCGGGTGGGGCCAACGTCCTGACTTTC
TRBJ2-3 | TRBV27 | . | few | CASSSWDGDTQYF | TGTGCCAGCAGCTCCTGGGATGGAGATACGCAGTATTTT
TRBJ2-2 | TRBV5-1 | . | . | CASSLSGELFF | TGCGCCAGCAGCTTAAGCGGGGAGCTGTTTTTT
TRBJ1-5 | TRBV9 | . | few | CASSVGGVNQPQHF | TGTGCCAGCAGCGTAGGAGGGGTCAATCAGCCCCAGCATTTT
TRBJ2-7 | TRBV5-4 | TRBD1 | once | CASSTPGQGISYEQYF | TGTGCCAGCAGCACTCCCGGACAGGGGATCTCCTACGAGCAGTACTTC
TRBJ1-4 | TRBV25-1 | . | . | CASTGVLDEKLFF | TGTGCCAGCACTGGGGTTTTGGATGAAAAACTGTTTTTT
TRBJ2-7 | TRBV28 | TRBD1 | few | CASSGDSYEQYF | TGTGCCAGCAGTGGGGACAGCTATGAGCAGTACTTC
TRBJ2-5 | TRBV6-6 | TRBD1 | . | CASSYLQGPPGETQYF | TGTGCCAGCAGTTACCTACAGGGGCCGCCGGGAGAGACCCAGTACTTC
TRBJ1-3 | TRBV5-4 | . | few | CASSRGGDYSGNTIYF | TGTGCCAGCAGCCGTGGGGGGGATTACTCTGGAAACACCATATATTTT
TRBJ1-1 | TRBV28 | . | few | CASSPWTDGREAFF | TGTGCCAGCAGTCCTTGGACAGACGGTCGAGAAGCTTTCTTT
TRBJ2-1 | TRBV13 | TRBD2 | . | CASSYDQREAGNEQFF | TGTGCCAGCAGCTACGACCAGCGGGAGGCGGGGAATGAGCAGTTCTTC
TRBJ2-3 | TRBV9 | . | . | CASSVQGTGPDTQYF | TGTGCCAGCAGCGTACAGGGCACGGGTCCAGATACGCAGTATTTT
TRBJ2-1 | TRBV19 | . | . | CASSTRDYNEQFF | TGTGCCAGTAGTACGCGGGACTACAATGAGCAGTTCTTC
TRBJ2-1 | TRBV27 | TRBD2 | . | CASSAGTSGSNEQFF | TGTGCCAGCAGTGCCGGGACTAGCGGTAGCAATGAGCAGTTCTTC